This entry features one T cell receptor (beta chain) sequence. V was clipped by 8 bases and J by 2 bases, with 18 bases between them. The V gene's germline CDR1 is MDHEN and CDR2 SYDVKM. CDR3 size: 16 residues. This specimen belongs to a study of blood T cell repertoires in COVID-19. Whole-study context: COVID-19 samples collected from the United States, Italy and Spain covered acute and convalescent phases.

Here immunoSEQ multiplex PCR was the method, and the copy in TCRdb shows in-frame clones only, minus some. The table lists 95,000 to 110,000 clones, roughly four fifths of them singletons. The sequenced sample consisted of peripheral blood. V gene TRBV28 combines with J gene TRBJ1-4, with unresolved D. This receptor was obtained from a woman over 75 with active or convalescent COVID-19. CDR3 coding DNA: TGTGCCAGCTGCCCCTTCGAGGGCTATACTAATGAAAAACTGTTTTTT. This codes for CASCPFEGYTNEKLFF. Full variable domain (remainder filled in from reference TRBV28 and TRBJ1-4): DVKVTQSSRYLVKRTGEKVFLECVQDMDHENMFWYRQDPGLGLRLIYFSYDVKMKEKGDIPEGYSVSREKKERFSLILESASTNQTSMYLCASCPFEGYTNEKLFFGSGTQLSVL.